A selection of T cell receptor beta chains follows, all from one sample in a study of identical twins. TCRdb ran MiXCR on the 5' RACE reads and lists one entry per CDR3 protein. The table records 1.5 million or so distinct CDR3 sequences, under 35% of them present only once. The sample taken for sequencing was cord blood. The receptors originated from a newborn girl in good health. Both conserved end residues are trimmed from each CDR3.

V gene	J gene	CDR3 protein
TRBV10-3	-	AISYRDRLYNEQY
TRBV25-1	-	ASSESQTYEQY
TRBV13	TRBJ2-3	ASSLPLTSGRKADTQY
TRBV20-1	TRBJ2-1	SASSRGPPYNEQF
TRBV7-2	TRBJ2-1	ASSANSGGAHGNEQF
TRBV7-2	TRBJ2-7	ASSQVTVYEQY
TRBV7-9	TRBJ2-1	ASSLLRLAGLNEQF
TRBV5-1	-	ASSLDQVYNEQY
TRBV5-1	TRBJ2-6	ASSYREEGRTGANVLT
TRBV10-1	TRBJ2-3	ASSDGADTQY
TRBV20-1	TRBJ1-2	SAIPGDYGYT
TRBV3-1	TRBJ1-2	ASIQVQASWYGYT
TRBV7-9	-	ASSRGGRVAYEQY
TRBV12-3/TRBV12-4	TRBJ1-1	ASSGWGTEAF
TRBV5-1	TRBJ2-6	ASKGASGANVLT
TRBV9	TRBJ2-1	ASSLPSTGQGMREQF
TRBV20-1	-	SARSTWETQY
TRBV10-3	TRBJ2-3	AISEGDSGTDTQY
TRBV6-1	TRBJ1-1	ASMVMPRNTEAF
TRBV20-1	TRBJ2-5	SARNQGRGETQY
TRBV27	TRBJ2-3	ASSLTSGGAGRSDTQY
TRBV27	TRBJ1-2	ASGDRGGSYT
TRBV2	TRBJ2-7	ARKLRASGGSYEQY
TRBV20-1	TRBJ2-2	SAREMGAGELF
TRBV20-1	TRBJ2-4	SASDFGNIQY
TRBV5-1	TRBJ1-1	ASSLQGTVPMNTEAF
TRBV6-2/TRBV6-3	-	ASRLTGTSIYEQY
TRBV7-2	TRBJ2-3	ASSATLLAADTQY
TRBV10-3	-	AISGLAGATLGEQY
TRBV6-1	TRBJ1-1	ASRAPGTNTEAF
TRBV10-2	TRBJ2-2	ASSLWGPGGTGELF
TRBV11-2	-	ASSPRGTGSSYNEQY
TRBV29-1	TRBJ2-7	SVGFRTGGNEQY
TRBV14	TRBJ2-5	ASSQEFRLAGYQETQY
TRBV28	TRBJ2-2	ASSFQQALRAGELF
TRBV4-2	TRBJ2-3	ASSQELLSGTQY
TRBV7-2	TRBJ1-5	ASSLVGGHNQPQH
TRBV20-1	TRBJ1-2	SARRGTGELNYGYT
TRBV3-1	TRBJ1-6	ASSQGLNSYNSPLH
TRBV27	TRBJ2-1	ASSPRLGETQF
TRBV13	-	ASTLMGLAGARYNEQY
TRBV12-3/TRBV12-4	TRBJ2-7	ASSLGGGADEQY
TRBV3-1	TRBJ2-5	ASSRRDRPKETQY
TRBV7-9	TRBJ2-3	ASSLARLPGGTDTQY
TRBV7-9	TRBJ2-1	ASSLALRPRGSSYNEQF
TRBV6-1	TRBJ1-2	ASSEYVFGGYT
TRBV9	TRBJ2-7	ASSGDRGSLSYEQY
TRBV24-1	TRBJ2-7	ATSQGDEQY
TRBV3-1	TRBJ2-7	ASSQSQRGGSY
TRBV9	TRBJ2-3	ASSVAQRGDTQY